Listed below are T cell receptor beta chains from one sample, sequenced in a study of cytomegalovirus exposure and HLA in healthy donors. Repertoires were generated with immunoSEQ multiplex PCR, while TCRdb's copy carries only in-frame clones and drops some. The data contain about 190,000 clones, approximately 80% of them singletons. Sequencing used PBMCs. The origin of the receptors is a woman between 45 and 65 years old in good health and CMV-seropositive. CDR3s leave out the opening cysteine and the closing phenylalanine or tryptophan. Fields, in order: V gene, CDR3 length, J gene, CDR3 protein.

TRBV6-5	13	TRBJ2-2	ASSYTHGQAGELF
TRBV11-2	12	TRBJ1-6	ASSLAYRDSPLH
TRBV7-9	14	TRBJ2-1	ASSSDFPGSYNEQF
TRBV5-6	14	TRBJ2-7	ASSASGQGNPYEQY
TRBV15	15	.	ATSRGTLGLASYEQY
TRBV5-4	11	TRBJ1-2	ASSLDRGRGYT
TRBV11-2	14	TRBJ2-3	ASSLGQALSTDTQY
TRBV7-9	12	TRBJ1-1	SSSFGRMNTEAF
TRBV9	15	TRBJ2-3	ASSERKAGRPTDTQY
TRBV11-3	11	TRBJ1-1	ASTDGTQFEAF
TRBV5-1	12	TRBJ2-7	ASSLGRGPYEQY
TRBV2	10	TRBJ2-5	ASLVGAETQY
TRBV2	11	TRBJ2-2	AIPGSRAGELF
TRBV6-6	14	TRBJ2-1	ASSGLAGLLYNEQF
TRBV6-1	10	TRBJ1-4	ASGSSGEKLF
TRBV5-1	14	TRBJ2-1	ASSLGLAGASNELF
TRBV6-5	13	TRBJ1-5	ASSLDRGSNQPQH
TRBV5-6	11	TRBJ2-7	ASSLSAAYEQY
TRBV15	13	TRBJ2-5	ATSVPSGVEETQY
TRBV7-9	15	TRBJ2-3	ASSPARQGPSTDTQY
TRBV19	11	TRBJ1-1	ASRTGKGTEAF
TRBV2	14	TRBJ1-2	ASIPGARKGVDGYT
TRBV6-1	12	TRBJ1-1	ASSEGARNTEAF
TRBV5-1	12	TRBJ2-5	ASSLGTSQETQY
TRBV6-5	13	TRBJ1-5	ASRGTGGGNQPQH
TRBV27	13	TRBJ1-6	ASSSDRTSNSPLH
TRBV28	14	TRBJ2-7	ASSLGLAGGLGEQY
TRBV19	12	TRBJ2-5	ASRAGTGGETQY
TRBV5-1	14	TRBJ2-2	ASSWATGGQAGELF
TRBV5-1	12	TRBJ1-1	ASSSWRGGTEAF
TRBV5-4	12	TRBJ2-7	ASSFRTGNYEQY
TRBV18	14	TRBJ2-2	ASSPKRVANTGELF
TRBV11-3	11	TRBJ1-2	ASSLPRGYGYT
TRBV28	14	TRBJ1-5	ASSLQGVSGNQPQH
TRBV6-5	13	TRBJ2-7	ASSGQGYVGYEQY
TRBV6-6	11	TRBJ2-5	ASGRHLEETQY
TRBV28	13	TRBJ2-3	ASSQGGASSDTQY
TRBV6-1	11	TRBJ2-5	ASSDWEGETQY
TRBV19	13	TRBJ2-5	ASSIDRGHRETQY
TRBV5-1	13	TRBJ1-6	ASSQLQDSTSPLH
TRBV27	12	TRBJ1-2	ASSLSGTVYGYT
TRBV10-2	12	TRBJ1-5	ASSESQGDQPQH